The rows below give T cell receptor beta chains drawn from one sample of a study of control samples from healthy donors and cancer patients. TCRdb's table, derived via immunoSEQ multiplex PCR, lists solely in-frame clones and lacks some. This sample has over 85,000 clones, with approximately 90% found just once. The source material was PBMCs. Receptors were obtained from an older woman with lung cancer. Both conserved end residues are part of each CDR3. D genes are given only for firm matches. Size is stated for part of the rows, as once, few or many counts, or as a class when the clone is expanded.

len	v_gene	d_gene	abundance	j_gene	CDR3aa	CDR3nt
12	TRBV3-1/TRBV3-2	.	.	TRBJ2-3	CASSHSGDTQYF	TGTGCCAGCAGCCATTCGGGAGATACGCAGTATTTT
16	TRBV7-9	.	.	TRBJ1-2	CASSFMVGADGYGYTF	TGTGCCAGCAGCTTTATGGTAGGGGCGGATGGCTATGGCTACACCTTC
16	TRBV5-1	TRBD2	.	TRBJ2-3	CASSLSPGRGKDTQYF	TGCGCCAGCAGCTTGTCACCAGGGAGGGGTAAAGATACGCAGTATTTT
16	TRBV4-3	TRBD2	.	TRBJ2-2	CASRRTSGGDTGELFF	TGCGCCAGCAGGCGGACTAGCGGGGGGGACACCGGGGAGCTGTTTTTT
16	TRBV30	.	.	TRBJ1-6	CAWSVQTRSLGSPLHF	TGTGCCTGGAGTGTACAAACAAGGTCCCTGGGTTCACCCCTCCACTTT
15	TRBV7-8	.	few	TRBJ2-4	CASSTIRLAKNIQYF	TGTGCCAGCAGCACCATCCGGTTAGCCAAAAACATTCAGTACTTC
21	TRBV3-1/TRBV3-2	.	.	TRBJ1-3	CASSQMYRDFTSSISGNTIYF	TGTGCCAGCAGCCAAATGTACAGGGACTTTACTTCCTCCATCTCTGGAAACACCATATATTTT
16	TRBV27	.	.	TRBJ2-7	CASPGRSTGCSYEQYF	TGTGCCAGCCCTGGGAGGTCGACAGGGTGCTCCTACGAGCAGTACTTC
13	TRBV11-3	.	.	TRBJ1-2	CASSPGRYYGYTF	TGTGCCAGCAGCCCTGGAAGGTACTATGGCTACACCTTC
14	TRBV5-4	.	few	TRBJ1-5	CASSLDSSNQPQHF	TGTGCCAGCAGCTTGGACAGCTCTAATCAGCCCCAGCATTTT
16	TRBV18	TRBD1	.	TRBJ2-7	CASSLDFGTGAYEQYF	TGTGCCAGCTCACTGGATTTTGGGACAGGGGCCTACGAGCAGTACTTC
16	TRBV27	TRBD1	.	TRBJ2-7	CASSLSGQGSSYEQYF	TGTGCCAGCAGTTTATCGGGACAGGGGAGCTCCTACGAGCAGTACTTC
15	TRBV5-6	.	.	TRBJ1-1	CASSLDALTNTEAFF	TGTGCCAGCAGCTTGGATGCTCTCACGAACACTGAAGCTTTCTTT
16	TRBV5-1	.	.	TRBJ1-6	CASSLGTDRTYSPLHF	TGCGCCAGCAGCTTGGGGACAGACCGAACTTATTCACCCCTCCACTTT
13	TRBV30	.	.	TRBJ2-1	CAWSRAEGNEQFF	TGTGCCTGGAGCAGGGCGGAGGGCAATGAGCAGTTCTTC
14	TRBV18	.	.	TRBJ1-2	CASSPPNSDYGYTF	TGTGCCAGCTCACCACCAAATTCAGATTATGGCTACACCTTC
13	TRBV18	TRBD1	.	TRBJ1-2	CASSPTGNYGYTF	TGTGCCAGCTCACCGACAGGGAACTATGGCTACACCTTC